This T cell receptor (beta chain) was profiled in a study of T cell responses to AZD1222 COVID-19 vaccine. On the study more broadly: Second-dose intervals of approximately 4 or approximately 12 weeks were pooled. Findings of the study overall: Spike-specific TCR breadth rose after two AZD1222 doses, and depth rose as well. Per reports, nearly half of all spike-specific TCRs target regions that are unmutated in variants. Baseline serostatus was positive in only six AZD1222 recipients.

Assay: immunoSEQ multiplex PCR; the TCRdb copy retains only in-frame clones and omits some. This table holds roughly 130,000 clones, roughly 91% found once. The CDR3 contains 17 residues. CDR1 and CDR2 (germline): KGHSH, LQKENI. V was pared by 1 base and J by 4 bases, with 5 bases of the junction left unmatched. Regarding this clone: Its antigen is unidentified.

The sequencing here drew on peripheral blood, taken on day 0 of AZD1222 vaccination. This TCR was sampled from an adult in good health. The chain carries TRBV18 and TRBJ2-2, with 11 positions matching TRBD2. CDR3: CASSPRLAGGGTGELFF. CDR3 sequence (DNA): TGTGCCAGCTCACCACGCCTAGCGGGAGGAGGCACCGGGGAGCTGTTTTTT.